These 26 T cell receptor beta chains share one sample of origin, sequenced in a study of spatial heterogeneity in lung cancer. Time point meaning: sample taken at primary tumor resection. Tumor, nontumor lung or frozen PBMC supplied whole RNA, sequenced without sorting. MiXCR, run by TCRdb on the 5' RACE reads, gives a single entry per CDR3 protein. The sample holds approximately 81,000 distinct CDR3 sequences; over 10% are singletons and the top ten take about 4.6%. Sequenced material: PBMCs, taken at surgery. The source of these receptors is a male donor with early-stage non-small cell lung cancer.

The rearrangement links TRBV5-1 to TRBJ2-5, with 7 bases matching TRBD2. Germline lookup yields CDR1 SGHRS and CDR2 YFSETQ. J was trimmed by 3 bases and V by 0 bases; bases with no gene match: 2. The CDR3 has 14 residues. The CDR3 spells CASSLDAGEETQYF. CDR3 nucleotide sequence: TGCGCCAGCAGCTTGGATGCGGGAGAAGAGACCCAGTACTTC.

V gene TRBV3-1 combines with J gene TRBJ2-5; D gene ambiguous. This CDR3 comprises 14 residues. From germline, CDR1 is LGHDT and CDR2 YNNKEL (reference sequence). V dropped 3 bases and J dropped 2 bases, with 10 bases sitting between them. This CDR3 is CASSQGRVQETQYF. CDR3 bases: TGTGCCAGCAGCCAGGGTAGGGTACAAGAGACCCAGTACTTC.

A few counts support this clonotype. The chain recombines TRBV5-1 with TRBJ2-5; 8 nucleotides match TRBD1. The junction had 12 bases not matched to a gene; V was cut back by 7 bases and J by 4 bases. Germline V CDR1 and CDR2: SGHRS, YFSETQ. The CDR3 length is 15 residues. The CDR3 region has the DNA TGCGCCAGCTTTCAGACAGGGGAGAGAGGAGAGACCCAGTACTTC. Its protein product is CASFQTGERGETQYF.

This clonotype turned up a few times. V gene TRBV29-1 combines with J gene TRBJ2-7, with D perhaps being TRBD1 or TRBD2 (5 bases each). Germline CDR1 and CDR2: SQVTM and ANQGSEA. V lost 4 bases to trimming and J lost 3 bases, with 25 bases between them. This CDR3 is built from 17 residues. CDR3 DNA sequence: TGCAGCGTTGTAGCCCAATCGACATCCGGGGCCTTCTACGAGCAGTACTTC. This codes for CSVVAQSTSGAFYEQYF.

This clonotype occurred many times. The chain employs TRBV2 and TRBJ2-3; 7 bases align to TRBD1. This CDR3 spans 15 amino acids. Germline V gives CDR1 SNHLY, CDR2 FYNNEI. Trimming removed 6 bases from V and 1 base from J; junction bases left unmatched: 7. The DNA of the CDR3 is TGTGCCAGCAGACCGACAGGGTTCGGCACAGATACGCAGTATTTT. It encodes CASRPTGFGTDTQYF.

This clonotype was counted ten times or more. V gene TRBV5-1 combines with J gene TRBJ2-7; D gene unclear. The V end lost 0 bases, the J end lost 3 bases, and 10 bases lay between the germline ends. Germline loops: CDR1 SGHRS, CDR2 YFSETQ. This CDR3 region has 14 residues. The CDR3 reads CASSLGVDFYEQYF. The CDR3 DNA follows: TGCGCCAGCAGCTTGGGAGTAGATTTCTACGAGCAGTACTTC. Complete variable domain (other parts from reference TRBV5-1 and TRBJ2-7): KAGVTQTPRYLIKTRGQQVTLSCSPISGHRSVSWYQQTPGQGLQFLFEYFSETQRNKGNFPGRFSGRQFSNSRSEMNVSTLELGDSALYLCASSLGVDFYEQYFGPGTRLTVT.

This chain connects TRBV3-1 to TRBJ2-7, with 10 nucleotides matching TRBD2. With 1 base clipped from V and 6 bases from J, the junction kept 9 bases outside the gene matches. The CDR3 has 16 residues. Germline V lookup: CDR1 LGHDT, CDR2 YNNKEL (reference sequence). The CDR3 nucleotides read TGTGCCAGCAGCCAAGGGACTAGCGGCCCCAGAGGCGAGCAGTACTTC. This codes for CASSQGTSGPRGEQYF.

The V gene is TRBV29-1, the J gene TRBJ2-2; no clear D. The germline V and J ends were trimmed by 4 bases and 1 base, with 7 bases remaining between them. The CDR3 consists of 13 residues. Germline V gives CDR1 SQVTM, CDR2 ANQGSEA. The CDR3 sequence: CSVAAQNTGELFF. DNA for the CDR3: TGCAGCGTTGCCGCACAGAACACCGGGGAGCTGTTTTTT.

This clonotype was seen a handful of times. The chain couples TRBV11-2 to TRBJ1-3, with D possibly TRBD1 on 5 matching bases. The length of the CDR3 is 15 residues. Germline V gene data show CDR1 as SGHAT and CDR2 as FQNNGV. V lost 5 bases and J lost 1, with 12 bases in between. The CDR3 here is CASSLGGASGNTIYF. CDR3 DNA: TGTGCCAGCAGCCTAGGCGGGGCATCTGGAAACACCATATATTTT.

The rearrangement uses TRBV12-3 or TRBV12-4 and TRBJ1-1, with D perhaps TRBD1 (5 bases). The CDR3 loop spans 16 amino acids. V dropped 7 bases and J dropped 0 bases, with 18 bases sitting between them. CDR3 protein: CASTTVDNYMNTEAFF. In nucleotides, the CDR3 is TGTGCCAGCACCACCGTGGACAACTACATGAACACTGAAGCTTTCTTT.

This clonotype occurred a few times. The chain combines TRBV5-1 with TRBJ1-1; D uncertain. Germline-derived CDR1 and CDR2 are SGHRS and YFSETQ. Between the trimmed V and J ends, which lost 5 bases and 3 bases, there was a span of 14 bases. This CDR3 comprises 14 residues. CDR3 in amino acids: CASRLGESDTEAFF. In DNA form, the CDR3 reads TGCGCCAGCAGGTTAGGAGAATCTGACACTGAAGCTTTCTTT.

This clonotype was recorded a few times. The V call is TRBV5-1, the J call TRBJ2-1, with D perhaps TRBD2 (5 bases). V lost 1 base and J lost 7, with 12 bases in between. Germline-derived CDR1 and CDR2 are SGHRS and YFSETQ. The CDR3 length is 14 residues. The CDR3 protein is CASSLTGLGNEQFF. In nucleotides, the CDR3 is TGCGCCAGCAGCTTGACCGGACTGGGGAATGAGCAGTTCTTC. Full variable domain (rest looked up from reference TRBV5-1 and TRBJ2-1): KAGVTQTPRYLIKTRGQQVTLSCSPISGHRSVSWYQQTPGQGLQFLFEYFSETQRNKGNFPGRFSGRQFSNSRSEMNVSTLELGDSALYLCASSLTGLGNEQFFGPGTRLTVL.

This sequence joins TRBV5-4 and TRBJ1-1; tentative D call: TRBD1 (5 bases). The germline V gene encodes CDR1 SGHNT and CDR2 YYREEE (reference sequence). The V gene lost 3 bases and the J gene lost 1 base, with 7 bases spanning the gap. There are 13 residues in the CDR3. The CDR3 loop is CASSYGQNTEAFF. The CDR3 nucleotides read TGTGCCAGCAGCTACGGACAGAACACTGAAGCTTTCTTT.

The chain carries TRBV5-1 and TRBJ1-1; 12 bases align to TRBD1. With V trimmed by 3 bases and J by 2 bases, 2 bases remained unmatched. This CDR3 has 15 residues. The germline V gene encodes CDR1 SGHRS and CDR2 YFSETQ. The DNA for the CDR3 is TGCGCCAGCAGCTGGGGGACAGGGGGCAACACTGAAGCTTTCTTT. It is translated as CASSWGTGGNTEAFF.

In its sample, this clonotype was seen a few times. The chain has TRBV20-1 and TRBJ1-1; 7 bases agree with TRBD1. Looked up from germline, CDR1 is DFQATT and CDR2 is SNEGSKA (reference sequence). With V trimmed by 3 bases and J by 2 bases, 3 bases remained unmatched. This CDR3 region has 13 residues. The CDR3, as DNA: TGCAGTGCTAGCCCAGGGGGAAACACTGAAGCTTTCTTT. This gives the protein CSASPGGNTEAFF.

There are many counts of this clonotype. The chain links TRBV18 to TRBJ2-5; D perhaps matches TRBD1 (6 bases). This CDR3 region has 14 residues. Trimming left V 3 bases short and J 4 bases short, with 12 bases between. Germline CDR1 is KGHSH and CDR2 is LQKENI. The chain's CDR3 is CASSPRQDPETQYF. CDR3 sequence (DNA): TGTGCCAGCTCACCCCGACAGGACCCAGAGACCCAGTACTTC.

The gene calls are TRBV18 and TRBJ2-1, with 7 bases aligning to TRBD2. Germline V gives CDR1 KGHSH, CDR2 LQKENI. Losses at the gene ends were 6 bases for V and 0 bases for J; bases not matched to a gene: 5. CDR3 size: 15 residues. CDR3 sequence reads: CASSRDYRSYNEQFF. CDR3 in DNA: TGTGCCAGCTCCCGGGACTACCGCTCCTACAATGAGCAGTTCTTC.

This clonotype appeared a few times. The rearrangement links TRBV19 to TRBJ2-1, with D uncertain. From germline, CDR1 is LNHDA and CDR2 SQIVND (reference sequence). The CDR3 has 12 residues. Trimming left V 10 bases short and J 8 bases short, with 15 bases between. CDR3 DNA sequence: TGTGCCACGCTGGACCCCCAGTATGAGCAGTTCTTC. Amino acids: CATLDPQYEQFF. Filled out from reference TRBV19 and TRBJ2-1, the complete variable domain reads DGGITQSPKYLFRKEGQNVTLSCEQNLNHDAMYWYRQDPGQGLRLIYYSQIVNDFQKGDIAEGYSVSREKKESFPLTVTSAQKNPTAFYLCATLDPQYEQFFGPGTRLTVL.

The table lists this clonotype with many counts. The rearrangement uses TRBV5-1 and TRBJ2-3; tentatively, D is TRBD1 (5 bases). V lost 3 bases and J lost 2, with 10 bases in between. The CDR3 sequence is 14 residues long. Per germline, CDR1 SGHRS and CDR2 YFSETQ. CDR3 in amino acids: CASSSDSFTDTQYF. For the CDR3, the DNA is TGCGCCAGCAGCTCAGACAGTTTCACAGATACGCAGTATTTT. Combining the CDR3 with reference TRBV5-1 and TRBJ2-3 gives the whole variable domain KAGVTQTPRYLIKTRGQQVTLSCSPISGHRSVSWYQQTPGQGLQFLFEYFSETQRNKGNFPGRFSGRQFSNSRSEMNVSTLELGDSALYLCASSSDSFTDTQYFGPGTRLTVL.

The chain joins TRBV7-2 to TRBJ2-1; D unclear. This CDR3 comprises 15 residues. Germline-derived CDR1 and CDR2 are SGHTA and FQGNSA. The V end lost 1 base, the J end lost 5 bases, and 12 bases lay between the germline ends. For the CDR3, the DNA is TGTGCCAGCAGCTTAGTCTCGGACCCAGACAATGAGCAGTTCTTC. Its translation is CASSLVSDPDNEQFF.

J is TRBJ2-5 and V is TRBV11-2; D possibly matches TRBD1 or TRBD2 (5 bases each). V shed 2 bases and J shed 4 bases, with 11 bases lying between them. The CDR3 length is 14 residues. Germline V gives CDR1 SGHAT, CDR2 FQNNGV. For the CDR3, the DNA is TGTGCCAGCAGCTTAATGGGGGTCGGAGAGACCCAGTACTTC. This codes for CASSLMGVGETQYF.

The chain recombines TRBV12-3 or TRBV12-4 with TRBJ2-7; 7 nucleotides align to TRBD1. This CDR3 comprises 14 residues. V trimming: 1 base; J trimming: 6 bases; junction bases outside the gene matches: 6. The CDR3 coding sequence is TGTGCCAGCAGTTTAGGAGGGGGCTGGGGCGAGCAGTACTTC. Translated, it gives CASSLGGGWGEQYF.

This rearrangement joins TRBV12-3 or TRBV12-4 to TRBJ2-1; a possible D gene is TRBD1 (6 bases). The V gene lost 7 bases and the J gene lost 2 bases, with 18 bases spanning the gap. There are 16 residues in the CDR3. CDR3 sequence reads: CASTFSRGRTYNEQFF. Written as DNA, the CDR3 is TGTGCCAGCACCTTCTCCAGGGGCCGAACCTACAATGAGCAGTTCTTC.

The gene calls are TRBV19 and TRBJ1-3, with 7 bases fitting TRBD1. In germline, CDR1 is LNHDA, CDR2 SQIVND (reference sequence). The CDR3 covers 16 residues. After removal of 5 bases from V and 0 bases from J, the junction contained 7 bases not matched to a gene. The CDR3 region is CASSPRQGLSGNTIYF. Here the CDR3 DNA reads TGTGCCAGTAGTCCCCGACAGGGACTCTCTGGAAACACCATATATTTT.

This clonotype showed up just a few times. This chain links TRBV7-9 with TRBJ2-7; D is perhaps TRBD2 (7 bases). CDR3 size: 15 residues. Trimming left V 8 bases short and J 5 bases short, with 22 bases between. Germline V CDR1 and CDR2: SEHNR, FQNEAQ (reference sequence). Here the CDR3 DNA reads TGTGCCAGCTCCATGGGAGGGGGGAATGTCAACGAGCAGTACTTC. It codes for CASSMGGGNVNEQYF.

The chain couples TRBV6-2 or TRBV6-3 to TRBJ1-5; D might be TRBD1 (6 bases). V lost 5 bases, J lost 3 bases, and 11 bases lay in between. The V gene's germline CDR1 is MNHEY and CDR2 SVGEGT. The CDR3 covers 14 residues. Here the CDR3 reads CASSDRPLNQPQHF. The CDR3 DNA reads TGTGCCAGCAGTGACAGGCCACTCAATCAGCCCCAGCATTTT.